These 11 T cell receptor beta chains came from one sample sequenced in a study of T cell responses to AZD1222 COVID-19 vaccine. The protocol was immunoSEQ multiplex PCR, while the TCRdb copy is restricted to in-frame clones and leaves out a portion. The profile shows fewer than 40,000 clones, approximately 85% of them singletons. Specimen: peripheral blood, collected 28 days after the second dose of the MenACWY control vaccine. These receptors all come from an adult who received the MenACWY meningococcal vaccine as a control.

The V gene is TRBV19, the J gene TRBJ2-7, with TRBD2 matching over 11 bases. CDR3 size: 15 residues. CDR1 and CDR2 from the germline V gene are LNHDA and SQIVND (reference sequence). V shed 5 bases and J 7 bases; nucleotides not matched to a gene: 10. The CDR3 protein is CASSPLLAGESEQYF. The CDR3 nucleotides read TGTGCCAGTAGTCCCCTACTAGCGGGAGAGAGTGAGCAGTACTTC.

The CDR3 nucleotides read TGTGCCAGCAGCACCCGGGACTCCCTGGGCAGCATTCAGTACTTC. Its protein product is CASSTRDSLGSIQYF. V gene TRBV9 combines with J gene TRBJ2-4; tentative D call: TRBD2 (6 bases). V shed 4 bases and J shed 9 bases, with 20 bases lying between them. The germline V gene encodes CDR1 SGDLS and CDR2 YYNGEE. The CDR3 is 15 residues long.

The chain recombines TRBV2 with TRBJ2-2, with TRBD2 matching 13 bases. Germline V gene sequence: CDR1 SNHLY, CDR2 FYNNEI. The CDR3 length is 16 residues. V gave up 6 bases and J gave up 3 bases; unmatched junction bases: 4. CDR3 sequence (DNA): TGTGCCAGCAGCGAGACTAGCGGGAGGTACACCGGGGAGCTGTTTTTT. Translated: CASSETSGRYTGELFF.

The chain is built from TRBV12-3 or TRBV12-4 and TRBJ1-1; D not certain. CDR3 length: 13 residues. V shed 5 bases and J shed 1 base, with 8 bases lying between them. For the CDR3, the DNA is TGTGCCAGCAGTCCCGGGCCGAACACTGAAGCTTTCTTT. This codes for CASSPGPNTEAFF.

This clone was seen once. The rearrangement uses TRBV19 and TRBJ1-4; D is unresolved. V lost 5 bases and J 3 bases, leaving 16 bases between the germline ends. The CDR3 is 16 residues long. The germline gives CDR1 LNHDA, CDR2 SQIVND (reference sequence). The CDR3 nucleotides read TGTGCCAGTAGTCTTTTTTTTGGACCGGCTAATGAAAAACTGTTTTTT. Translation gives CASSLFFGPANEKLFF.

A single count supports this clone. The rearrangement uses TRBV4-2 and TRBJ2-2, with D maybe TRBD2 (5 bases). CDR3 length: 16 amino acids. Looked up from germline, CDR1 is LGHNA and CDR2 is YNFKEQ. Trimming took 2 bases from V and 1 from J, leaving 11 bases between them. This CDR3 reads CASSQLTSGNTGELFF. The CDR3, as DNA: TGTGCCAGCAGCCAATTAACCAGCGGGAACACCGGGGAGCTGTTTTTT.

V usage is TRBV6-5 and J usage is TRBJ1-2; unclear D gene. Germline V gives CDR1 MNHEY, CDR2 SVGAGI. V lost 5 bases to trimming and J lost 4 bases, with 11 bases between them. The CDR3 contains 13 residues. The CDR3 here is CASSHAQIYGYTF. The DNA of the CDR3 is TGTGCCAGCAGTCACGCGCAGATCTATGGCTACACCTTC.

The rearrangement joins TRBV3-1 (or the pseudogene TRBV3-2) to TRBJ2-1, with D uncertain. The germline gives CDR1 LGHDT, CDR2 YNNKEL (reference sequence). The CDR3 is 15 residues long. The V gene lost 4 bases and the J gene lost 5 bases, with 15 bases spanning the gap. The CDR3 nucleotides read TGTGCCAGCAGCCCGGGTCGAATTAGTGACAATGAGCAGTTCTTC. Translation: CASSPGRISDNEQFF.

This clone appeared once. The chain couples TRBV11-3 to TRBJ2-2; D uncertain. V lost 6 bases and J 2 bases, leaving 10 bases between the germline ends. The CDR3 is made up of 14 amino acids. Germline CDR1 is SGHNT and CDR2 is YENEEA. In nucleotides, the CDR3 is TGTGCCAGCAGTTTAACTATCAACACCGGGGAGCTGTTTTTT. This translates into CASSLTINTGELFF.

This clone was seen just once. This chain links TRBV24-1 with TRBJ1-5; D is perhaps TRBD1 (5 bases). The V gene lost 11 bases and the J gene lost 0 bases, with 10 bases spanning the gap. CDR1 KGHDR and CDR2 SFDVKD come from the germline V gene. CDR3 length equals 13 residues. The CDR3 loop reads CASSGHSNQPQHF. The CDR3 nucleotides are TGTGCCAGTTCCGGACATAGCAATCAGCCCCAGCATTTT.

This chain links TRBV27 with TRBJ2-1; 9 bases are shared with TRBD2. V shed 7 bases and J 8 bases; nucleotides not matched to a gene: 15. This CDR3 has 16 residues. Germline V gives CDR1 MNHEY, CDR2 SMNVEV (reference sequence). CDR3 sequence: CASKRPAGGPLYEQFF. The CDR3, as DNA: TGTGCCAGCAAGCGCCCCGCGGGAGGGCCACTATATGAGCAGTTCTTC.